The rows below give T cell receptor beta chains drawn from one sample of a study of early T cells in non-severe SARS-CoV-2 infection. TCRdb ran MiXCR on the 5' RACE reads and lists one entry per CDR3 protein. The repertoire has fewer than 100,000 distinct CDR3 sequences, over 8.5% of them found once; the top ten carry about 4.8%. Sequenced input: whole blood. These receptors originate from an adult who was a healthcare worker with PCR-confirmed SARS-CoV-2 infection or an uninfected control (not recorded which). Each CDR3 is given with its conserved first and last residue. Each record gives: V gene, D gene, J gene, CDR3 protein. D genes are given only for firm matches.

>TRBV27|-|TRBJ2-5
CASSAGTQETQYF
>TRBV6-6|-|TRBJ2-1
CASREDYNEQFF
>TRBV5-1|-|TRBJ1-1
CASSGQPNTEAFF
>TRBV6-1|-|TRBJ2-2
CASSAMWVQDTGELFF
>TRBV5-5|-|TRBJ2-1
CASSLGQFF
>TRBV3-1|-|TRBJ2-7
CASSHPGTPVEEQYF
>TRBV20-1|-|TRBJ1-1
CSARLVYEAFF
>TRBV7-2|-|TRBJ1-4
CASSLSGPRSSEKLFF
>TRBV7-2|-|TRBJ2-5
CASSYRTLNKETQYF
>TRBV18|TRBD2|TRBJ2-1
CASSPPLLAGGLDEQFF
>TRBV20-1|TRBD1|TRBJ2-7
CSAGTGGRRGSYEQYF
>TRBV20-1|-|TRBJ2-3
CSARGQLFTDTQYF
>TRBV10-2|TRBD2|TRBJ2-3
CATRTSSLTDTQYF
>TRBV7-9|-|TRBJ2-7
CASSRSAGTGTQSYEQYF
>TRBV19|-|TRBJ1-6
CASSNNRNSPLHF
>TRBV11-2|-|TRBJ2-5
CASTRRAGGETQYF
>TRBV10-2|-|TRBJ2-7
CASRGVAEQYF
>TRBV5-1|-|TRBJ2-2
CASSLRASPTGELFF
>TRBV21-1|-|TRBJ2-3
CASSKPLTTGTDTQYF
>TRBV28|-|TRBJ2-6
CASSLRHISRHSGANVLTF
>TRBV6-6|-|TRBJ1-2
CASSYSNTGYTF
>TRBV7-2|-|TRBJ2-5
CASSHPGGFQETQYF
>TRBV11-2|TRBD1|TRBJ2-5
CASSSRTGGMETQYF
>TRBV30|TRBD1|TRBJ2-7
CAWSTRTGAQFQQYF